Shown below are 8 T cell receptor beta chains from a single sample sequenced in a study of control samples from healthy donors and cancer patients. Measured with immunoSEQ multiplex PCR; TCRdb has only the in-frame clones, and not every one. The data contain 150,000 to 200,000 clones, approximately 90% of them singletons. Sequencing was done on a sample of blood. Every receptor here comes from a man aged 25-45 years in good health.

The chain uses TRBV3-1 (or the pseudogene TRBV3-2) and TRBJ1-3; possible D gene TRBD1, 6 bases. The CDR3 has 14 residues. The germline V gene encodes CDR1 LGHDT and CDR2 YNNKEL (reference sequence). The V end lost 4 bases, the J end lost 2 bases, and 9 bases lay between the germline ends. The CDR3 DNA reads as TGTGCCAGCAGCCTACAGGGCCCTGGAAACACCATATATTTT. It yields the protein CASSLQGPGNTIYF.

This clone was seen only a few times. V is TRBV7-8 and J is TRBJ1-1; D perhaps matches TRBD1 (6 bases). The germline gives CDR1 SGHVS, CDR2 FQNEAQ. This CDR3 region has 15 residues. Trimming took 5 bases from V and 4 from J, leaving 17 bases between them. The CDR3: CASSPRARGGTEAFF. The CDR3 coding sequence is TGTGCCAGCAGCCCTCGCGCCCGAGGGGGCACTGAAGCTTTCTTT.

The chain recombines TRBV9 with TRBJ2-3; D remains unclear. CDR1 and CDR2 from the germline V gene are SGDLS and YYNGEE. The CDR3 is 15 residues long. Trimming took off 2 bases at V and 0 bases at J, with 10 bases between the two ends. The CDR3, as DNA: TGTGCCAGCAGCGTCACCGCGAGTAGCACAGATACGCAGTATTTT. Protein: CASSVTASSTDTQYF.

The chain combines TRBV19 with TRBJ1-1; the D is unclear. The germline gives CDR1 LNHDA, CDR2 SQIVND (reference sequence). V lost 6 bases and J lost 0, with 8 bases in between. The CDR3 runs 13 residues. In DNA, the CDR3 is TGTGCCAGTAGGCCAAGATTGAACACTGAAGCTTTCTTT. Amino acid sequence: CASRPRLNTEAFF.

V usage is TRBV18 and J usage is TRBJ2-1, with 8 bases lining up with TRBD2. Germline CDR1 and CDR2: KGHSH and LQKENI. V dropped 6 bases and J dropped 1; count of bases not matched to a gene: 8. The CDR3 has 16 residues. The CDR3 is CASSSHPGGSYNEQFF. CDR3 DNA: TGTGCCAGCTCCTCACATCCGGGAGGGTCCTACAATGAGCAGTTCTTC.

For the CDR3, the DNA is TGTGCCAGCTCACCGCGGGACAGGGCTGAAAAACTGTTTTTT. As protein: CASSPRDRAEKLFF. The chain uses TRBV18 and TRBJ1-4; 9 bases agree with TRBD1. J lost 7 bases, V lost 3 bases, and 3 bases had no gene match. CDR1 and CDR2 from the germline V gene are KGHSH and LQKENI. This CDR3 is 14 amino acids long.

CDR3 in amino acids: CASSEWTGENQPQHF. CDR3 in DNA: TGCGCCAGCAGCGAGTGGACAGGGGAGAATCAGCCCCAGCATTTT. The chain employs TRBV5-1 and TRBJ1-5; 9 bases agree with TRBD1. This CDR3 comprises 15 residues. V shed 4 bases and J 4 bases; nucleotides not matched to a gene: 6. Germline CDR1 is SGHRS and CDR2 is YFSETQ.

The rearrangement links TRBV12-2 to TRBJ1-6. TRBV12-2 is noted as a pseudogene. This CDR3 has 13 amino acids. CDR3 coding DNA: TGTGCAAGTCGCTTAGCGGGGAATTCACCCCTCCACTTT. Translation gives CASRLAGNSPLHF.